These 26 T cell receptor beta chains were sequenced from one sample in a study of regulatory T cells in long-lasting Graves disease. Building of the TCR beta libraries involved iRepertoire HTBI primers and Arm-PCR of CDR3 regions. TCRdb processed the multiplex PCR reads anew with MiXCR; each CDR3 protein has one entry. Among approximately 400,000 distinct CDR3 sequences listed, under 25% were seen once. Time point here: persistent/refractory GD, antithyroid drugs over 5 years with positive TRAb. Researchers made the TCR library from RNA that was extracted from PBMCs. The sequencing here drew on peripheral blood mononuclear cells (PBMCs), taken when the disease was refractory, from a patient treated with antithyroid drugs. The receptor source for this set is a female donor with Graves disease.

In this sample, this clonotype turned up a few times. The V call is TRBV4-2, the J call TRBJ1-1, with 8 bases aligning to TRBD1. The CDR3 extends over 16 amino acids. Germline V gene sequence: CDR1 LGHNA, CDR2 YNFKEQ. The V gene end was trimmed by 0 bases and the J gene end by 11 bases; junction bases not matched to a gene: 14. The CDR3 region is CASSQDPNYKQGEAFF. The CDR3, as DNA: TGTGCCAGCAGCCAAGATCCGAACTATAAACAGGGGGAGGCTTTCTTT.

This clonotype has at least ten counts. The chain joins TRBV12-3 or TRBV12-4 to TRBJ1-4; possible D gene TRBD1, 6 bases. The CDR3 covers 14 residues. V lost 6 bases and J 8 bases, leaving 16 bases between the germline ends. CDR3 protein: CASSQGGMREKLFF. The CDR3 DNA reads as TGTGCCAGCAGCCAAGGGGGGATGAGGGAAAAACTGTTTTTT.

This clonotype was seen many times. The chain recombines TRBV28 with TRBJ1-3, with a tentative D call TRBD1 (5 bases). V was cut by 0 bases and J by 0 bases, with 12 bases left in between. Germline CDR1 is MDHEN and CDR2 is SYDVKM. The CDR3 runs to 17 residues. CDR3 in amino acids: CASSLWGTGYSGNTIYF. In DNA, the CDR3 is TGTGCCAGCAGTTTATGGGGGACCGGATACTCTGGAAACACCATATATTTT.

This clonotype was seen many times. The rearrangement uses TRBV7-3 and TRBJ2-2, with D perhaps given as TRBD1 or TRBD2 (5 bases each). Germline CDR1 is SGHTA and CDR2 is FQGTGA. Trimming took 2 bases from V and 3 from J, leaving 10 bases between them. This CDR3 has 15 amino acids. CDR3 DNA sequence: TGTGCCAGCAGCTTAGGCTTGGGACACACCGGGGAGCTGTTTTTT. It encodes CASSLGLGHTGELFF.

This clonotype was found many times. The V gene is TRBV28, the J gene TRBJ2-5; no clear D gene. The J call is doubtful: the DNA matches TRBJ2-1 better. The CDR3 extends over 13 amino acids. CDR1 is MDHEN and CDR2 is SYDVKM in the germline V gene. The CDR3 reads CASSPLGFNEQFF. CDR3 in DNA: TGTGCCAGCAGTCCCTTGGGATTCAATGAGCAGTTCTTC.

This clonotype was detected many times. The rearrangement links TRBV2 to TRBJ2-7, with 7 bases matching TRBD1. This CDR3 spans 14 amino acids. V gave up 3 bases and J gave up 3 bases; unmatched junction bases: 5. CDR1 is SNHLY and CDR2 is FYNNEI in the germline V gene. In DNA, the CDR3 is TGTGCCAGCAGTGAGGCACAGGGGAGCTACGAGCAGTACTTC. It translates to CASSEAQGSYEQYF.

This clonotype was observed many times. The gene calls are TRBV29-1 and TRBJ2-5, with 12 bases aligning to TRBD2. With V trimmed by 5 bases and J by 4 bases, 11 bases remained unmatched. Germline V gene data show CDR1 as SQVTM and CDR2 as ANQGSEA. The CDR3 contains 16 residues. The CDR3 region has the DNA TGCAGCGTTTCCAGACTAGCGGGAGAGATCGTAGAGACCCAGTACTTC. Translation: CSVSRLAGEIVETQYF.

This clonotype occurred many times. The V and J genes are TRBV7-2 and TRBJ1-2; D gene uncertain. The CDR3 has 13 amino acids. The germline gives CDR1 SGHTA, CDR2 FQGNSA. The V end lost 5 bases, the J end lost 7 bases, and 14 bases lay between the germline ends. The CDR3 DNA is TGTGCCAGCAGCAGGCTGGAGTTTGCTGGCTACACCTTC. As protein: CASSRLEFAGYTF.

In its sample, this clonotype was seen many times. A read error may produce the germline difference seen at one junction end. CDR3 loop: CASSLGQGSYGYTF. Written as DNA, the CDR3 is TGCGCCAGCAGTCTGGGACAGGGGTCCTATGGCTACACCTTC. This sequence joins TRBV3-1 and TRBJ1-2, with TRBD1 matching over 10 bases. CDR3 length: 14 residues. CDR1 LGHDT and CDR2 YNNKEL come from the germline V gene (reference sequence).

This sequence joins TRBV24-1 and TRBJ1-5; TRBD1 might be the D (6 bases). The V and J ends lost 3 bases and 9 bases respectively, with 11 bases between them. The CDR3 contains 13 residues. CDR1 and CDR2 from the germline V gene are KGHDR and SFDVKD. CDR3 sequence: CATSDTEGGPQHF. The CDR3 nucleotides are TGTGCCACCAGTGATACGGAGGGGGGGCCCCAGCATTTT.

This clonotype has a count of ten or more. V usage is TRBV12-5 and J usage is TRBJ2-5; 8 positions agree with TRBD1. The germline gives CDR1 LGHNT, CDR2 FRNRAP. Trimming cost V 9 bases and J 3 bases; bases outside gene matches: 12. The CDR3 extends over 15 amino acids. The DNA of the CDR3 is TGTGCTAGCAGTACCGTCGAGGACAGGGAAGAGACCCAGTACTTC. This gives the protein CASSTVEDREETQYF.

In this sample, this clonotype turned up many times. The chain links TRBV6-1 to TRBJ1-1; possibly TRBD1 for D (5 bases). Germline assignment: CDR1 MNHNS and CDR2 SASEGT. V gave up 5 bases and J gave up 3 bases, with 13 bases separating them. The length of the CDR3 is 14 residues. The CDR3 region has the DNA TGTGCCAGCAGTCACCCAGGGATGGACACTGAAGCTTTCTTT. Amino acid sequence: CASSHPGMDTEAFF.

This clonotype showed up just a few times. The V and J genes are TRBV3-1 and TRBJ2-7; 12 bases line up with TRBD1. Germline V CDR1 and CDR2: LGHDT, YNNKEL (reference sequence). Unmatched junction bases numbered 4, after V lost 4 bases and J lost 6 bases. The length of the CDR3 is 14 residues. The CDR3 here is CASSRGTGGGEQYF. CDR3 DNA: TGTGCCAGCAGCCGTGGGACAGGGGGCGGCGAGCAGTACTTC.

The chain carries TRBV24-1 and TRBJ1-5; the match to TRBD1 covers 7 bases. With 10 bases clipped from V and 4 bases from J, the junction kept 6 bases outside the gene matches. Germline CDR1 reads KGHDR; CDR2 reads SFDVKD. The CDR3 spans 13 residues. CDR3 sequence (DNA): TGTGCCACATCTACAGGGGAAAATCAGCCCCAGCATTTT. Its protein is CATSTGENQPQHF.

This clonotype showed up just a few times. The chain carries TRBV12-5 and TRBJ1-2; D possibly corresponds to TRBD1 (5 bases). The CDR3 is 15 amino acids. In germline, CDR1 is LGHNT, CDR2 FRNRAP. Trimming took 6 bases from V and 4 from J, leaving 18 bases between them. DNA for the CDR3: TGTGCTAGTGGCCGGCCCGGCAGGGCTGGCTATGGCTACACCTTC. This codes for CASGRPGRAGYGYTF.

V usage is TRBV12-3 or TRBV12-4 and J usage is TRBJ1-5; no reliable D call. This CDR3 is built from 15 residues. The V and J ends lost 1 base and 3 bases respectively, with 10 bases between them. The CDR3 DNA sequence: TGTGCCAGCAGTTTAGAGACAAGACTCAATCAGCCCCAGCATTTT. Its protein is CASSLETRLNQPQHF.

This clonotype was picked up a small number of times. The CDR3 coding sequence is TGTGCCAGCAGCTTAGCCCCCGGGACAGGGGTCCTAACCGCAAAGTCCACTGAAGCTTTCTTT. Translation gives CASSLAPGTGVLTAKSTEAFF. The rearrangement uses TRBV6-1 and TRBJ1-1; 10 bases map to TRBD1. V gave up 6 bases and J gave up 4 bases; unmatched junction bases: 26. The CDR3 covers 21 residues. Germline V gene data show CDR1 as MNHNS and CDR2 as SASEGT.

V gene TRBV9 combines with J gene TRBJ2-5; 10 bases are shared with TRBD2. Trimming took 2 bases from V and 6 from J; bases not matched to a gene: 7. The CDR3 loop spans 15 amino acids. CDR1 is SGDLS, CDR2 YYNGEE, per germline. CDR3 in amino acids: CASSVSSSGSQTQYF. CDR3 nucleotide sequence: TGTGCCAGCAGCGTGTCGTCTAGCGGGAGTCAGACCCAGTACTTC.

The chain uses TRBV6-2 or TRBV6-3 and TRBJ2-3; no reliable D call. This CDR3 has 13 residues. V was cut by 6 bases and J by 4 bases, with 11 bases left in between. Germline V gene data show CDR1 as MNHEY and CDR2 as SVGEGT. The CDR3 DNA reads as TGTGCCAGCAGCTCTCTCCTATCAGATACGCAGTATTTT. Its translation: CASSSLLSDTQYF.

The sample holds a few counts of this clonotype. This chain uses TRBV7-2 with TRBJ2-7; 13 bases align to TRBD2. This CDR3 has 15 amino acids. CDR1 SGHTA and CDR2 FQGNSA come from the germline V gene. Unmatched junction bases numbered 8, after V lost 5 bases and J lost 7 bases. The CDR3 nucleotides read TGTGCCAGCAGCCGCACTAGCGGGAGGGCCAGAGAGCAGTACTTC. It codes for CASSRTSGRAREQYF.

This clonotype was counted at least ten times. V and J are TRBV27 and TRBJ1-5, with a tentative D call TRBD1 (5 bases). V was clipped by 10 bases and J by 0 bases, with 13 bases between them. Germline CDR1 reads MNHEY; CDR2 reads SMNVEV (reference sequence). The CDR3 spans 14 residues. The DNA for the CDR3 is TGTGCCACCCGGGACGGATATAGCAATCAGCCCCAGCATTTT. Protein product: CATRDGYSNQPQHF.

This clonotype was recorded at least ten times. The rearrangement joins TRBV24-1 to TRBJ2-5; the match to TRBD1 covers 7 bases. Germline CDR1 and CDR2: KGHDR and SFDVKD. The CDR3 consists of 18 residues. V lost 1 base to trimming and J lost 2 bases; unmatched junction nucleotides: 12. As DNA, the CDR3 is TGTGCCACCAGTGATTTAGGGACAAAACCGGGACAGCAAGAGACCCAGTACTTC. Its protein is CATSDLGTKPGQQETQYF.

This clonotype was seen repeatedly, ten times or more. In DNA, the CDR3 is TGTGCCAGCAGGACCGAGAGGGTTCAAGAGACCCAGTACTTC. Translation gives CASRTERVQETQYF. The chain uses TRBV28 and TRBJ2-5; TRBD2 is a possible D gene (5 bases). V was cut by 6 bases and J by 2 bases, with 13 bases left in between. Germline loops: CDR1 MDHEN, CDR2 SYDVKM. The CDR3 extends over 14 amino acids.

This clonotype was detected ten times or more. J is TRBJ2-7 and V is TRBV28; the match to TRBD1 covers 12 bases. Germline CDR1 is MDHEN and CDR2 is SYDVKM. The CDR3 is 15 residues long. Trimming removed 4 bases from V and 4 bases from J; junction bases left unmatched: 5. Here the CDR3 DNA reads TGTGCCAGCAGTTCACGGGACAGGGGGCTATACGAGCAGTACTTC. It codes for CASSSRDRGLYEQYF.

Many counts were recorded for this clonotype. The rearrangement links TRBV7-2 to TRBJ2-7; the match to TRBD1 covers 8 bases. The CDR3 length is 14 residues. The germline CDR1 and CDR2 sequences are SGHTA and FQGNSA. The J segment lost 1 base and the V segment lost 4 bases, leaving 3 bases of the junction unmatched. In nucleotides, the CDR3 is TGTGCCAGCAGCTACCGGGACAGGTCCTACGAGCAGTACTTC. This encodes CASSYRDRSYEQYF.

This clonotype has at least ten counts. J is TRBJ2-5 and V is TRBV7-2; 9 positions match TRBD1. V shed 5 bases, J shed 3 bases, and the junction held 13 bases outside the gene matches. The CDR3 has 17 residues. Germline V gives CDR1 SGHTA, CDR2 FQGNSA. In DNA form, the CDR3 reads TGTGCCAGCAGCACCCCACCCGGGACAGGGAGAAAAGAGACCCAGTACTTC. It translates to CASSTPPGTGRKETQYF.